This TCR beta chain was captured in a study of T cell repertoires in cytomegalovirus infection. Germline CDR1 SGHNT, CDR2 YYREEE (reference sequence). The CDR3 is made up of 15 amino acids. V dropped 0 bases and J dropped 1 base, with 11 bases sitting between them. At least ten counts were recorded for this clonotype. From the reads, TCRdb called clonotypes with MiXCR, one entry per CDR3 protein. Of more than 150,000 distinct CDR3 sequences listed, approximately 19% were seen once; the top ten hold around 2.7%. This chain connects TRBV5-4 to TRBJ2-7, with D possibly matching TRBD2 (5 bases). The specimen was PBMCs. This TCR derives from a human donor in good health (CMV status not recorded). Some clones in this sample may be carry-over from other donors' samples. CDR3 sequence reads: CASSLVVRGSYEQYF. DNA for the CDR3: TGTGCCAGCAGCTTGGTAGTCAGAGGGTCCTACGAGCAGTACTTC.